This T cell receptor (beta chain) was obtained from a study of shared clonotypes between healthy human individuals. The table came from immunoSEQ multiplex PCR; TCRdb's copy has only in-frame clones and leaves some out. The sample gives more than 900,000 clones, 75% to 85% of which show up once; around 0.61% is in the top ten. Per germline, CDR1 SEHNR and CDR2 FQNEAQ (reference sequence). The CDR3 runs 14 residues. The V and J ends lost 2 bases and 7 bases respectively, with 12 bases between them. Each of the donors was a healthy adult who was HIV-negative and had not had a recent acute infection or vaccination. Division of CD4+ cells produced a CD45RA+ naive subset and a CD45RA-negative memory subset.

The gene calls are TRBV7-9 and TRBJ2-1; no reliable D call. Sequencing used memory CD4+ T cells from PBMCs. The subset: CD45RA-negative fraction. The clonotype was recovered from a man aged 18 to 30 in good health. Some clones in this sample may be carry-over from other donors' samples. The CDR3 loop reads CASSLKETWNEQFF. The CDR3 region has the DNA TGTGCCAGCAGCTTAAAGGAGACCTGGAATGAGCAGTTCTTC.